The clone carrying this TCR beta chain was seen many times. This specimen belongs to a study of T cells in Graves' hyperthyroidism and ophthalmopathy. There were TCR beta CDR3 regions amplified from RNA transcripts. HTBI primers were employed in a first-round RT-PCR of the TCR CDR3. TCRdb re-analysed the multiplex PCR reads in MiXCR, keeping a single row per CDR3 protein. This sample has more than 500,000 distinct CDR3 sequences, with about 16% found just once. What was sequenced was blood. The sequence came from a woman aged 25 to 45 with Graves' ophthalmopathy.

The CDR3 coding sequence is TGTGCCAGCAGATACCTCCGGGACAGGGGTGGAAACACCATATATTTT. This encodes CASRYLRDRGGNTIYF. The chain uses TRBV12-3 or TRBV12-4 and TRBJ1-3; 10 bases agree with TRBD1. J was trimmed by 3 bases and V by 6 bases; bases with no gene match: 8. The CDR3 spans 16 residues.